The 16 T cell receptor beta chains presented below share a single source sample, sequenced in a study of CD8 T cells in Susac syndrome. With random hexamers, roughly 0.45 to 1 ug RNA was reverse transcribed. TCRdb called the immunoSEQ multiplex PCR reads again in MiXCR, with one record for every CDR3 protein. The sample holds about 440,000 distinct CDR3 sequences, approximately 89% seen once. Sequencing was done on a sample of CD8+ T cells from PBMCs. The receptors derive from a human donor with multiple sclerosis.

The rearrangement joins TRBV10-1 to TRBJ1-1, with D maybe TRBD1 (5 bases). The ends were cut back, 5 bases at V and 4 bases at J, with 11 bases in the middle. Germline V CDR1 and CDR2: WNHNN, SYGVQD (reference sequence). The CDR3 loop spans 13 amino acids. In nucleotides, the CDR3 is TGCGCCAGCAGTTCCCCAGGGACCACTGAAGCTTTCTTT. Its protein product is CASSSPGTTEAFF.

For the CDR3, the DNA is TGCAGCGTTGAGTCCCGCCGGCAGGGAGGGTCTTTTGATGGCTACACCTTC. Translating gives CSVESRRQGGSFDGYTF. This sequence joins TRBV29-1 and TRBJ1-2; D possibly corresponds to TRBD1 (5 bases). Germline V gene data show CDR1 as SQVTM and CDR2 as ANQGSEA. The CDR3 covers 17 residues. V shed 3 bases and J shed 6 bases, with 26 bases lying between them.

The J gene is TRBJ2-5, the V gene TRBV27; D not certain. V was trimmed by 6 bases and J by 5 bases, leaving 13 bases between them. The CDR3 sequence is 13 residues long. The V gene's germline CDR1 is MNHEY and CDR2 SMNVEV (reference sequence). The DNA of the CDR3 is TGTGCCAGCAGCAGCCTGGGCTGGGAGACCCAGTACTTC. Encoded protein: CASSSLGWETQYF.

The chain uses TRBV7-2 and TRBJ2-3; the match to TRBD1 covers 9 bases. Germline CDR1 is SGHTA and CDR2 is FQGNSA. There are 15 residues in the CDR3. V shed 3 bases and J 6 bases; nucleotides not matched to a gene: 7. CDR3 DNA sequence: TGTGCCAGCAGCTTTGACAGGGGGTCCCCCGATACGCAGTATTTT. It is translated as CASSFDRGSPDTQYF.

The rearrangement links TRBV9 to TRBJ1-2; tentatively, D is TRBD1 (5 bases). Trimming took 2 bases from V and 6 from J, leaving 20 bases between them. Germline CDR1 is SGDLS and CDR2 is YYNGEE. CDR3 length equals 16 residues. CDR3 residues: CASSVHPGGVPDGYTF. In DNA, the CDR3 is TGTGCCAGCAGCGTCCACCCGGGAGGGGTCCCCGATGGCTACACCTTC.

The genes are TRBV5-5 and TRBJ2-2; D possibly matches TRBD1 or TRBD2 (5 bases each). V dropped 9 bases and J dropped 5 bases, with 17 bases sitting between them. Germline assignment: CDR1 SGHKS and CDR2 YYEKEE (reference sequence). The CDR3 totals 14 residues. For the CDR3, the DNA is TGTGCCACCCGTGGGGGAGTAGGGACCGGGGAGCTGTTTTTT. Amino acids: CATRGGVGTGELFF.

V gene TRBV6-5 combines with J gene TRBJ1-2; no definite D call. V gave up 2 bases and J gave up 3 bases, with 13 bases separating them. CDR3 length: 15 residues. Per germline, CDR1 MNHEY and CDR2 SVGAGI. CDR3 protein: CASSYGWSTDYGYTF. The DNA for the CDR3 is TGTGCCAGCAGTTACGGGTGGAGTACGGACTATGGCTACACCTTC.

CDR3 coding DNA: TGTGCCAGCGCAGGGGGCCCTACCAATGAGCAGTTCTTC. As protein: CASAGGPTNEQFF. The chain couples TRBV2 to TRBJ2-1; 8 nucleotides match TRBD1. CDR1 is SNHLY, CDR2 FYNNEI, per germline. This CDR3 comprises 13 residues. V shed 8 bases and J 6 bases; nucleotides not matched to a gene: 6.

The chain joins TRBV11-2 to TRBJ2-5; D not resolved. V was cut by 3 bases and J by 0 bases, with 14 bases left in between. This CDR3 is built from 16 residues. Per the germline V gene, CDR1 is SGHAT and CDR2 is FQNNGV. The CDR3 DNA is TGTGCCAGCAGCTTGTCAATTGGGGTTTACCAAGAGACCCAGTACTTC. This gives the protein CASSLSIGVYQETQYF.

The J gene is TRBJ2-1, the V gene TRBV5-6; D might be TRBD2 (5 bases). The CDR3 sequence is 12 residues long. The germline V and J ends were trimmed by 2 bases and 10 bases, with 10 bases remaining between them. The germline V gene has CDR1 SGHDT and CDR2 YYEEEE. As DNA, the CDR3 is TGTGCCAGCAGCTTAGTCTCGGGGGAGCAGTTCTTC. Translated, it gives CASSLVSGEQFF.

The rearrangement links TRBV28 to TRBJ2-1; 11 nucleotides agree with TRBD2. This CDR3 has 16 residues. From germline, CDR1 is MDHEN and CDR2 SYDVKM. With 3 bases clipped from V and 7 bases from J, the junction kept 8 bases outside the gene matches. CDR3 nucleotides: TGTGCCAGCAGTTTGGATTACCGGACTAGCGGGAATGAGCAGTTCTTC. Amino acids: CASSLDYRTSGNEQFF.

The J gene is TRBJ1-1, the V gene TRBV27; D is unresolved. The germline V and J ends were trimmed by 4 bases and 4 bases, with 13 bases remaining between them. This CDR3 region has 14 residues. Germline values: CDR1 MNHEY, CDR2 SMNVEV (reference sequence). CDR3 protein: CASSYLGIGTEAFF. CDR3 coding DNA: TGTGCCAGCAGTTACCTCGGGATTGGCACTGAAGCTTTCTTT.

The CDR3 DNA reads as TGTGCCAGCAGTTTGCTTTCTCAGGGGACTAATGAAAAACTGTTTTTT. As protein: CASSLLSQGTNEKLFF. This chain joins TRBV7-6 and TRBJ1-4; weak D call: TRBD1 (6 bases). Per germline, CDR1 SGHVS and CDR2 FNYEAQ. The CDR3 extends over 16 amino acids. V gave up 6 bases and J gave up 2 bases, with 16 bases separating them.

This chain links TRBV11-2 with TRBJ2-7, with 11 positions matching TRBD2. CDR3 length: 16 amino acids. Losses at the gene ends were 5 bases for V and 1 base for J; bases not matched to a gene: 7. Germline-derived CDR1 and CDR2 are SGHAT and FQNNGV. In nucleotides, the CDR3 is TGTGCCAGCAGCCTTGGCGGGACTAGCGGTTCCTACGAGCAGTACTTC. Translated: CASSLGGTSGSYEQYF.

The rearrangement links TRBV5-1 to TRBJ2-7; D gene ambiguous. The germline CDR1 and CDR2 sequences are SGHRS and YFSETQ. The CDR3 length is 12 residues. The V end was cut by 7 bases, the J end by 3 bases, with 11 bases between. The CDR3 protein is CASLGRDYEQYF. CDR3 bases: TGCGCCAGCCTCGGGCGAGACTACGAGCAGTACTTC.

The chain has TRBV12-3 or TRBV12-4 and TRBJ2-3; 10 positions match TRBD2. Trimming cost V 11 bases and J 1 base; bases outside gene matches: 3. The CDR3 runs 13 residues. CDR3 coding DNA: TGTGCCCTCGGGACTAGCGGCACAGATACGCAGTATTTT. It encodes CALGTSGTDTQYF.